This TCR beta chain was documented in a study of blood T cell repertoires in COVID-19. On the study more broadly: The samples span acute and convalescent COVID-19 from the United States, Italy and Spain.

Participants, about 18 to 95 years old, spanned 25 or so US areas. Cohorts were determined from participant-reported clinical history. In the original processing: Nucleated cell number was recorded as an estimate derived from reference gene primer amplification. The data were produced by immunoSEQ multiplex PCR, yet TCRdb's version contains in-frame clones alone and is incomplete. That table supplies the V and J calls and clone size; D and trimming were determined from the DNA. Of about 320,000 clones in the sample, 85% to 95% are singletons; the top ten hold roughly 3.9%. V was pared by 6 bases and J by 5 bases, with 6 bases of the junction left unmatched. Germline CDR1 is MRHNA and CDR2 is SNTAGT. The CDR3 has 14 residues.

Sequencing input: PBMCs or T cells enriched from blood (not recorded which). The origin of this receptor is a woman between 25 and 40 years old who had been exposed to COVID-19. The chain has TRBV6-4 and TRBJ2-1, with 8 bases that match TRBD2. The CDR3 loop is CASSGGVENNEQFF. The CDR3 DNA reads as TGTGCCAGCAGCGGGGGGGTTGAGAACAATGAGCAGTTCTTC.